These 7 T cell receptor beta chains share one sample of origin, sequenced in a study of blood T cell repertoires in COVID-19. Sequencing was performed with immunoSEQ multiplex PCR; in TCRdb, only in-frame clones are kept and a portion is missing. The table shows approximately 180,000 clones, with 70% to 90% occurring only once. Sequenced input: peripheral blood. The receptors were gathered from a man between 60 and 75 years old with acute or convalescent COVID-19.

V and J are TRBV3-1 (or the pseudogene TRBV3-2) and TRBJ2-2, with D possibly being TRBD2 (6 bases). Looked up from germline, CDR1 is LGHDT and CDR2 is YNNKEL (reference sequence). This CDR3 is built from 14 residues. V shed 0 bases and J shed 6 bases, with 8 bases lying between them. CDR3 region: CASSQEWRAGELFF. CDR3 bases: TGTGCCAGCAGCCAAGAATGGAGGGCCGGGGAGCTGTTTTTT.

The chain links TRBV27 to TRBJ2-7, with a tentative D call TRBD2 (6 bases). CDR3 length: 14 residues. Germline CDR1 and CDR2: MNHEY and SMNVEV (reference sequence). The germline V and J ends were trimmed by 4 bases and 3 bases, with 13 bases remaining between them. This chain's CDR3 is CASSYRPGGYEQYF. CDR3 bases: TGTGCCAGCAGTTATCGGCCCGGGGGCTACGAGCAGTACTTC.

The V call is TRBV10-3, the J call TRBJ1-3; no definite D call. V lost 5 bases, J lost 1 base, and 15 bases lay in between. Germline CDR1 ENHRY, CDR2 SYGVKD. The CDR3 is 16 residues long. The CDR3 is CAISPGDILSGNTIYF. The CDR3 DNA is TGTGCCATCAGTCCCGGGGATATATTGTCTGGAAACACCATATATTTT.

The V gene is TRBV5-1, the J gene TRBJ2-7; 10 bases fit TRBD2. The CDR3 consists of 16 residues. V lost 4 bases, J lost 5 bases, and 12 bases stayed unmatched. Germline V CDR1 and CDR2: SGHRS, YFSETQ. The CDR3 DNA is TGCGCCAGCAGCCCACGGGAAGCGGGAGGGCTCCACGAGCAGTACTTC. This codes for CASSPREAGGLHEQYF.

J is TRBJ2-7 and V is TRBV3-1 (or the pseudogene TRBV3-2), with TRBD1 as a possible D gene (6 bases). Germline lookup yields CDR1 LGHDT and CDR2 YNNKEL (reference sequence). V was clipped by 2 bases and J by 6 bases, with 11 bases between them. This CDR3 comprises 13 residues. The CDR3 is CASSQYRGGEQYF. The CDR3 DNA reads TGTGCCAGCAGCCAATACCGAGGGGGCGAGCAGTACTTC.

The V call is TRBV28, the J call TRBJ1-1; unclear D gene. Germline assignment: CDR1 MDHEN and CDR2 SYDVKM. The V gene lost 3 bases and the J gene lost 0 bases, with 11 bases spanning the gap. CDR3 length equals 15 residues. As DNA, the CDR3 is TGTGCCAGCAGTTTTACCGCCAGGATGAACACTGAAGCTTTCTTT. Amino acids: CASSFTARMNTEAFF.

CDR3: CASSIEDRAKQYF. CDR3 in DNA: TGTGCCAGTAGTATAGAGGACAGGGCGAAACAGTACTTC. The chain is built from TRBV19 and TRBJ2-7; 8 positions match TRBD1. The CDR3 covers 13 residues. Unmatched junction bases numbered 5, after V lost 0 bases and J lost 10 bases. The germline V gene has CDR1 LNHDA and CDR2 SQIVND (reference sequence).